Below are 5 T cell receptor beta chains sequenced from a single sample in a study of shared clonotypes between healthy human individuals. The repertoire was sequenced with immunoSEQ multiplex PCR; TCRdb's copy has only in-frame clones and lacks some. In the table there are roughly 2,000,000 clones, 85% to 95% of which are singletons. Naive CD8 cells lacked CD45RO, underwent positive selection for CCR7 and left out terminally differentiated effector memory CD45RA+ cells. The sample comprised naive CD8+ T cells from PBMCs. These receptor sequences come from a man aged 18-30 years in good health. Some clones in this sample may be carry-over from other donors' samples.

CDR3: CATSGTSGTYYWEQYF. The CDR3 coding sequence is TGTGCCACCAGCGGGACTAGCGGGACTTACTACTGGGAGCAGTACTTC. The chain is built from TRBV15 and TRBJ2-7; TRBD2 matches at 13 bases. V lost 5 bases, J lost 7 bases, and 11 bases stayed unmatched. The CDR3 runs to 16 residues. Germline lookup yields CDR1 LNHNV and CDR2 YYDKDF (reference sequence).

The gene calls are TRBV7-9 and TRBJ2-7; 7 nucleotides align to TRBD1. V lost 0 bases, J lost 2 bases, and 7 bases stayed unmatched. The germline gives CDR1 SEHNR, CDR2 FQNEAQ (reference sequence). The CDR3 is made up of 16 amino acids. CDR3 residues: CASSLAGGEITYEQYF. The CDR3 DNA reads TGTGCCAGCAGCTTAGCAGGGGGCGAGATCACCTACGAGCAGTACTTC.

J is TRBJ1-4 and V is TRBV7-9; D not certain. The CDR3 has 17 residues. CDR1 is SEHNR, CDR2 FQNEAQ, per germline (reference sequence). Trimming removed 2 bases from V and 7 bases from J, with 20 bases in between. CDR3 sequence reads: CASSLMGGQSRFEKLFF. The CDR3 DNA reads TGTGCCAGCAGCTTAATGGGCGGTCAGAGTCGTTTTGAAAAACTGTTTTTT.

The gene calls are TRBV5-1 and TRBJ2-3; D is unclear. Looked up from germline, CDR1 is SGHRS and CDR2 is YFSETQ. The CDR3 consists of 17 residues. With 0 bases removed from V and 2 bases from J, the gap between germline ends came to 16 bases. CDR3 nucleotide sequence: TGCGCCAGCAGCTTGGAGTCGGCATACGCCTCCACAGATACGCAGTATTTT. Its translation: CASSLESAYASTDTQYF.

The chain links TRBV9 to TRBJ2-2; TRBD2 matches at 8 bases. V gave up 3 bases and J gave up 2 bases; unmatched junction bases: 9. The CDR3 spans 17 residues. CDR1 SGDLS and CDR2 YYNGEE come from the germline V gene. This chain's CDR3 is CASSAPREGPNTGELFF. CDR3 DNA sequence: TGTGCCAGCAGCGCCCCCCGGGAGGGACCAAACACCGGGGAGCTGTTTTTT.